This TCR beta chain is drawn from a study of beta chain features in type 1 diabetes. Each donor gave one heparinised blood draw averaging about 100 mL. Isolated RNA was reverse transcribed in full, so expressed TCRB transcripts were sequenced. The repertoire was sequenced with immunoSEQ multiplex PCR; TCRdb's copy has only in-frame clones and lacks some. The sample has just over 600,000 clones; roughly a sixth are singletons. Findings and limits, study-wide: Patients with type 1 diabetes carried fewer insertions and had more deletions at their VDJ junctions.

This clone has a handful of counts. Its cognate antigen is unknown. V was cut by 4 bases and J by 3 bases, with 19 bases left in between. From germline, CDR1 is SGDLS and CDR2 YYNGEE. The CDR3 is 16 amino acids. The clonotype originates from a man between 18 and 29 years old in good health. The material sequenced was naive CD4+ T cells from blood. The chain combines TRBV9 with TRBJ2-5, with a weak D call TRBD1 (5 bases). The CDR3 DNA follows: TGTGCCAGCAGCTCCACAGACGGCAGGGCGAAAGAGACCCAGTACTTC. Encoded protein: CASSSTDGRAKETQYF.